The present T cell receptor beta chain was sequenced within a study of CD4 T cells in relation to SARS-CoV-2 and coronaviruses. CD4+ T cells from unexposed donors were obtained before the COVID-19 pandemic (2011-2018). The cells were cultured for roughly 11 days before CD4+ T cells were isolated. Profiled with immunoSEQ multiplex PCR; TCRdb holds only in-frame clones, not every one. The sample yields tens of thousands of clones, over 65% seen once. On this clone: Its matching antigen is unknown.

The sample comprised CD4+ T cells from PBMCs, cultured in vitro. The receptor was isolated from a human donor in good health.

In DNA, the CDR3 is TGTGCCAGCAGCCAAGTCCCAGCAGGGACTGAAGCTTTCTTT. Amino acids: CASSQVPAGTEAFF. The chain recombines TRBV3-1 (or the pseudogene TRBV3-2) with TRBJ1-1, with a weak D call TRBD1 (5 bases). The germline V gene has CDR1 LGHDT and CDR2 YNNKEL (reference sequence). V was clipped by 1 base and J by 5 bases, with 11 bases between them. This CDR3 spans 14 amino acids.